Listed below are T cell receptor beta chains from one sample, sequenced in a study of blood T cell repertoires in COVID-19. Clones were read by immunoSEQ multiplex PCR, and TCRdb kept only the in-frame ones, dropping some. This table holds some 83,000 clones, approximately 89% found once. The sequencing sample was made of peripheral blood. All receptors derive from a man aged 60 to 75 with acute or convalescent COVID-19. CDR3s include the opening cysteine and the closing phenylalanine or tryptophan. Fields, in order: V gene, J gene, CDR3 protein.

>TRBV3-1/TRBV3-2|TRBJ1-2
CASSQVTDYGYTF
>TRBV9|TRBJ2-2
CASSPTGGNTGELFF
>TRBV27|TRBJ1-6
CASRPTGANSPLHF
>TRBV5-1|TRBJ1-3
CASSLADRDAGNTIYF
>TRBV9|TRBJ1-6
CASSVGVQANNSPLHF
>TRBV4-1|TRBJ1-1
CASSPTGQGLNTEAFF
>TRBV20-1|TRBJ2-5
CSARQQETQYF
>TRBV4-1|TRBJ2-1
CASSQGLAGTYNEQFF
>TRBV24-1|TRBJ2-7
CATSDTGDSTYEQYF
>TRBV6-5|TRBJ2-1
CASKPSGGAYNEQFF
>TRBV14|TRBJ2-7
CASSLQGELYEQYF
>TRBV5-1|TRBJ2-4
CASSQDGQGLRHF
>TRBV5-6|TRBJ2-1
CASLAESSYNEQFF
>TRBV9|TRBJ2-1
CASSNRLAGPYNEQFF
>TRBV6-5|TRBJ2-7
CASSRAVGLYEQYF
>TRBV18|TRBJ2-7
CASSPGAGGGEQYF
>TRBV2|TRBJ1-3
CASSEQGALLGGNTIYF
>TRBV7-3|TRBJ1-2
CASSSGTGGGYTF
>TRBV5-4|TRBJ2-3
CASSSERRLDTQYF